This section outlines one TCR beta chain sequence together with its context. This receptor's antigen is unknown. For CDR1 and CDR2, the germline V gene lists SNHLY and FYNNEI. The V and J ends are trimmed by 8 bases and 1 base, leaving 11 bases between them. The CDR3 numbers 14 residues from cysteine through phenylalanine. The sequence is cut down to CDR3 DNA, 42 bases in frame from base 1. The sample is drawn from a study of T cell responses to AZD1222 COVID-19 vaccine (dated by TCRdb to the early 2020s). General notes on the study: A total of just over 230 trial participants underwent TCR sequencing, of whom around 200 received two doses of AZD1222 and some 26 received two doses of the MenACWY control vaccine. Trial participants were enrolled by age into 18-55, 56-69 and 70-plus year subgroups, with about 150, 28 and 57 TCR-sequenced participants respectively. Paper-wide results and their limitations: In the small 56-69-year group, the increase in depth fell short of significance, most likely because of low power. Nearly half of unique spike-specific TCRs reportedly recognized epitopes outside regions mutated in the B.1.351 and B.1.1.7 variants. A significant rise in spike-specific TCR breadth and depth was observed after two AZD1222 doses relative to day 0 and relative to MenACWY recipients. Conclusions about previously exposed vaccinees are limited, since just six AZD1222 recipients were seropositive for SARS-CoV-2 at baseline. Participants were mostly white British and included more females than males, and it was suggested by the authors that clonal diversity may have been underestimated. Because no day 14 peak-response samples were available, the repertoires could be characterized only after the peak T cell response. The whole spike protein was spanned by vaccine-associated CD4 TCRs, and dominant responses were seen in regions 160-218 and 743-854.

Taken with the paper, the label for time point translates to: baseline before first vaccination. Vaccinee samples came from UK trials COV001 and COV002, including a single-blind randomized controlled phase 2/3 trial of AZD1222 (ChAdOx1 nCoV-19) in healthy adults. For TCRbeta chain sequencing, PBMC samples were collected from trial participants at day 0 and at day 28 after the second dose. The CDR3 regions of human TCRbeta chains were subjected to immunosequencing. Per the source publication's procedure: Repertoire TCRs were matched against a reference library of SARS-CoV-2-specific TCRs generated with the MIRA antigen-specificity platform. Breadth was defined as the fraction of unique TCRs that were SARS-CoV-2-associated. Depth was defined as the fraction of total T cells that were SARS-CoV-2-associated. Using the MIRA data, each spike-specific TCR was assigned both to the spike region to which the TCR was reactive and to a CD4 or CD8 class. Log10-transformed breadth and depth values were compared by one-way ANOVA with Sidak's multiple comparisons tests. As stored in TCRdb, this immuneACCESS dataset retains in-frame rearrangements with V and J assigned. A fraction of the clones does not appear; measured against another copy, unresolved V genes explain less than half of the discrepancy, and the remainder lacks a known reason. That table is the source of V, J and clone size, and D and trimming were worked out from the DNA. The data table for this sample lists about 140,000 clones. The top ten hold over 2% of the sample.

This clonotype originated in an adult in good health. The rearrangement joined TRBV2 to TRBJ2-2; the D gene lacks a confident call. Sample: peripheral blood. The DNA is TGTGCCAGCTCGAGCCTTCAGAACACCGGGGAGCTGTTTTTT. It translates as CASSSLQNTGELFF.